Below, 14 T cell receptor beta chains from the same sample are listed, as sequenced in a study of blood T cells in healthy people across ages. The use of a sample-barcoded 5' primer and a J-beta primer mix characterized a second PCR of about 7 to 12 cycles. TCRdb itself ran the 5' RACE reads through MiXCR, one entry per CDR3 protein. The sample contains 700,000 or so distinct CDR3 sequences, about a fifth of which appear only once. The material sequenced was blood. Receptor source: a man aged 65-85 years in good health.

This clonotype was seen a few times. The chain recombines TRBV28 with TRBJ2-2; 8 bases map to TRBD1. V was pared by 2 bases and J by 4 bases, with 6 bases of the junction left unmatched. The germline CDR1 and CDR2 sequences are MDHEN and SYDVKM. This CDR3 region has 16 residues. The CDR3 DNA reads TGTGCCAGCAGTTTACCCAGGGGGCTGAGCACCGGGGAGCTGTTTTTT. Translated, it gives CASSLPRGLSTGELFF. Full variable domain (outside the CDR3, taken from reference TRBV28 and TRBJ2-2): DVKVTQSSRYLVKRTGEKVFLECVQDMDHENMFWYRQDPGLGLRLIYFSYDVKMKEKGDIPEGYSVSREKKERFSLILESASTNQTSMYLCASSLPRGLSTGELFFGEGSRLTVL.

This clonotype was seen a handful of times. The chain carries TRBV6-7 and TRBJ2-1; TRBD1 agrees at 9 bases. TRBV6-7 has ORF status, its function being uncertain. J gave up 9 bases and V 7 bases, and 13 bases lay outside the gene matches. This CDR3 is built from 15 residues. In DNA, the CDR3 is TGTGCCAGCACCCTCCGGGGGACAGGGTATGGTGAGCAGTTCTTC. Residues: CASTLRGTGYGEQFF.

This chain uses TRBV7-2 with TRBJ2-2, with D maybe TRBD2 (6 bases). Germline V lookup: CDR1 SGHTA, CDR2 FQGNSA. V was trimmed by 2 bases and J by 11 bases, leaving 15 bases between them. The CDR3 totals 14 residues. The CDR3 nucleotides read TGTGCCAGCAGCTTATTTGTTGGGGCGGGAGAGCTGTTTTTT. It is translated as CASSLFVGAGELFF.

This clonotype was seen more than once but under ten times. The chain carries TRBV20-1 and TRBJ2-5, with TRBD1 as a possible D gene (6 bases). Trimming removed 3 bases at V and 11 bases at J, with 19 bases between. The CDR3 sequence is 13 residues long. The germline gives CDR1 DFQATT, CDR2 SNEGSKA (reference sequence). DNA of the CDR3: TGCAGTGCTAGCAGGGGCCCCCCGAAAGAGCAGTACTTC. It specifies CSASRGPPKEQYF.

V usage is TRBV6-6 and J usage is TRBJ2-7; 10 bases agree with TRBD2. V shed 5 bases, J shed 0 bases, and the junction held 4 bases outside the gene matches. The germline V gene encodes CDR1 MNHNY and CDR2 SVGAGI (reference sequence). This CDR3 contains 15 residues. The CDR3 loop reads CASSTGLADSYEQYF. The CDR3 region has the DNA TGTGCCAGCAGTACCGGACTAGCGGACTCCTACGAGCAGTACTTC.

This clonotype showed up just a few times. The chain links TRBV28 to TRBJ1-2, with 7 bases aligning to TRBD1. Germline CDR1 MDHEN, CDR2 SYDVKM. The CDR3 loop spans 15 amino acids. Unmatched junction bases numbered 4, after V lost 3 bases and J lost 0 bases. CDR3 sequence reads: CASSFTGVSNYGYTF. DNA for the CDR3: TGTGCCAGCAGTTTTACAGGGGTTTCTAACTATGGCTACACCTTC.

This sequence joins TRBV7-9 and TRBJ1-2, with D uncertain. The CDR3 is 10 residues long. Trimming removed 8 bases from V and 6 bases from J, with 7 bases in between. Looked up from germline, CDR1 is SEHNR and CDR2 is FQNEAQ (reference sequence). In nucleotides, the CDR3 is TGTGCCAGCGACAATGATGGCTACACCTTC. Its protein is CASDNDGYTF.

The rearrangement links TRBV20-1 to TRBJ2-7, with 10 bases aligning to TRBD2. The J call may be wrong; the DNA end is better matched by TRBJ2-1. This CDR3 has 17 amino acids. CDR1 is DFQATT, CDR2 SNEGSKA, per germline (reference sequence). CDR3 amino acids: CSASPQVPLAGVSEQFF. In nucleotides, the CDR3 is TGCAGTGCTAGTCCTCAAGTCCCGCTAGCGGGAGTCAGTGAGCAGTTCTTC.

This clonotype came up once. The chain carries TRBV10-3 and TRBJ2-3; 9 bases are shared with TRBD2. The CDR3 is made up of 17 amino acids. Trimming cost V 2 bases and J 1 base; bases outside gene matches: 7. Germline assignment: CDR1 ENHRY and CDR2 SYGVKD. Here the CDR3 DNA reads TGTGCCATCAGTGAGCCTCAGGGACTAGCCCGCACAGATACGCAGTATTTT. Translation gives CAISEPQGLARTDTQYF.

This chain joins TRBV15 and TRBJ2-2; D gene unclear. This CDR3 contains 14 residues. V was clipped by 0 bases and J by 4 bases, with 6 bases between them. The germline CDR1 and CDR2 sequences are LNHNV and YYDKDF (reference sequence). CDR3 region: CATSRDLATGELFF. CDR3 nucleotide sequence: TGTGCCACCAGCAGAGATTTGGCCACCGGGGAGCTGTTTTTT.

The V gene is TRBV4-3, the J gene TRBJ1-6, with 8 nucleotides matching TRBD1. CDR3 length equals 16 residues. From germline, CDR1 is LGHNA and CDR2 YSLEER. J gave up 6 bases and V 0 bases, and 4 bases lay outside the gene matches. The CDR3 sequence: CASSQDGGQGNSPLHF. The DNA of the CDR3 is TGCGCCAGCAGCCAAGATGGAGGACAGGGTAATTCACCCCTCCACTTT.

This clonotype has just a few counts. The CDR3 is CASSVGEGHTQYF. The CDR3, as DNA: TGTGCCAGCAGCGTAGGAGAGGGTCATACGCAGTATTTT. The rearrangement links TRBV9 to TRBJ2-3, with a possible D match to TRBD2 (5 bases). Germline CDR1 reads SGDLS; CDR2 reads YYNGEE. V was clipped by 0 bases and J by 7 bases, with 9 bases between them. This CDR3 has 13 residues.

This CDR3 is CSARATSGTRPGNEQFF. Here the CDR3 DNA reads TGCAGTGCTAGAGCTACGAGCGGGACCCGGCCAGGGAATGAGCAGTTCTTC. This chain joins TRBV20-1 and TRBJ2-1; the match to TRBD2 covers 7 bases. This CDR3 comprises 17 residues. Trimming removed 1 base from V and 7 bases from J; junction bases left unmatched: 16. Germline assignment: CDR1 DFQATT and CDR2 SNEGSKA (reference sequence).

This clonotype has only one observation. The V gene is TRBV13, the J gene TRBJ2-7, with a possible D match to TRBD2 (5 bases). Germline CDR1 and CDR2: PRHDT and FYEKMQ (reference sequence). Deletions cut 5 bases from V and 2 bases from J, with 10 bases between. The CDR3 length is 13 residues. The CDR3 is CASSTPGTYEQYF. As DNA, the CDR3 is TGTGCCAGCAGCACCCCCGGGACCTACGAGCAGTACTTC. Drawing the rest from reference TRBV13 and TRBJ2-7, the complete variable domain is AAGVIQSPRHLIKEKRETATLKCYPIPRHDTVYWYQQGPGQDPQFLISFYEKMQSDKGSIPDRFSAQQFSDYHSELNMSSLELGDSALYFCASSTPGTYEQYFGPGTRLTVT.